This T cell receptor (beta chain) comes out of a study of regulatory T cells in long-lasting Graves disease. Study-wide findings and caveats: Preferential use of TRBV28, TRBJ1-2 and TRBJ2-5 was seen in persistent disease.

V lost 4 bases and J lost 4; bases outside the gene matches: 7. This CDR3 has 14 residues. Per the germline V gene, CDR1 is SGHRS and CDR2 is YFSETQ. Documented time point: newly diagnosed GD, antithyroid drugs for less than 3 months. PBMCs were the source of the RNA used for TCR sequencing. The sample holds many counts of this clonotype. Antigen unknown. Arm-PCR with iRepertoire HTBI primers amplified the CDR3 regions for these TCR beta libraries. TCRdb itself ran the multiplex PCR reads through MiXCR, one entry per CDR3 protein. The data contain hundreds of thousands of distinct CDR3 sequences, roughly 15% of them singletons. These same data were also listed under a study on T cells in Graves' hyperthyroidism and ophthalmopathy. From that study: TCR CDR3 underwent first-round RT-PCR with the HTBI primer set. Most thyroid clonotypes expanded above 0.001 were also detected in blood.

The V gene is TRBV5-1, the J gene TRBJ1-1; the match to TRBD1 covers 7 bases. The input for sequencing was peripheral blood mononuclear cells (PBMCs), taken at new diagnosis, from a patient treated with antithyroid drugs. This clonotype was obtained from a woman in her thirties or forties with Graves disease. This CDR3 is CASSAGTVGTEAFF. The CDR3 DNA sequence: TGCGCCAGCAGCGCGGGGACAGTGGGCACTGAAGCTTTCTTT.